This T cell receptor (beta chain) is drawn from a study of blood T cell repertoires in COVID-19. Germline V gives CDR1 MNHEY, CDR2 SVGAGI. V lost 10 bases and J 9 bases, leaving 16 bases between the germline ends. The CDR3 extends over 13 amino acids. As originally analysed: Reference gene primer amplification yielded estimated nucleated cell counts. The table came from immunoSEQ multiplex PCR; TCRdb's copy has only in-frame clones and leaves some out. That table furnishes V, J and clone size, whereas the DNA furnished D and trimming. The repertoire consists of 150,000 to 200,000 clones, with 88% occurring once and the leading ten covering 4.4%.

The sequenced sample consisted of peripheral blood. This receptor was obtained from a human donor in a cohort sampled during active COVID-19. This chain uses TRBV6-5 with TRBJ1-6, with D unclear. The CDR3 DNA follows: TGTGCCACGGCCCCCGTTGAGGGTTCACCCCTCCACTTT. It encodes CATAPVEGSPLHF.